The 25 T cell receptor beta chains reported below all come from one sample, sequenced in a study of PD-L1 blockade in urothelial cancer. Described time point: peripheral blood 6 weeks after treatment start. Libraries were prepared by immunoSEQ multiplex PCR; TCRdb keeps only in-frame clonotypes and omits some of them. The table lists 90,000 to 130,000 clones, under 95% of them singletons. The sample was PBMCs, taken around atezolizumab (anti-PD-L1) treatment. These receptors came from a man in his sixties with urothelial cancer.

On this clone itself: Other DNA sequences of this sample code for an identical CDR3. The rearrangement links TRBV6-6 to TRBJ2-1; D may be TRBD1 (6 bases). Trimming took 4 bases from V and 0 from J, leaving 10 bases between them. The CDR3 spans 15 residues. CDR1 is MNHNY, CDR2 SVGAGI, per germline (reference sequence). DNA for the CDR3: TGTGCCAGCAGTTTGGGGGCCCCCTCCTACAATGAGCAGTTCTTC. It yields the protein CASSLGAPSYNEQFF.

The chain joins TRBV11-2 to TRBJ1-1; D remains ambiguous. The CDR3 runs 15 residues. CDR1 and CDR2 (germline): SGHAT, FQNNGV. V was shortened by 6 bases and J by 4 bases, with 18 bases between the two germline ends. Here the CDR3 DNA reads TGTGCCAGCAGACGAAAGGAGGGTTGGAGCACTGAAGCTTTCTTT. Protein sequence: CASRRKEGWSTEAFF.

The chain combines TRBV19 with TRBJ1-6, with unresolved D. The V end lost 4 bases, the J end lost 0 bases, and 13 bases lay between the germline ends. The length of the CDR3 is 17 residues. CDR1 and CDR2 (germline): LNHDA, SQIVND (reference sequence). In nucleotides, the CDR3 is TGTGCCAGTAGTACAGCATGGGAGAGCTCCTATAATTCACCCCTCCACTTT. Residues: CASSTAWESSYNSPLHF.

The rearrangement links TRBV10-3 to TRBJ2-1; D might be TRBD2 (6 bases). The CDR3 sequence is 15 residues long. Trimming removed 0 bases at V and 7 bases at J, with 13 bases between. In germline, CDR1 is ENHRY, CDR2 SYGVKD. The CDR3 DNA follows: TGTGCCATCAGTGAGTCCTTGTCCGGGGGTAATGAGCAGTTCTTC. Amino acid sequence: CAISESLSGGNEQFF.

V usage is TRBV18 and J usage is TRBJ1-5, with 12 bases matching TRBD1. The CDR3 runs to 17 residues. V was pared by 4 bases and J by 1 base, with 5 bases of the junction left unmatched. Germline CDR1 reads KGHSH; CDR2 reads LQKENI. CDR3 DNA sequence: TGTGCCAGCTCACACGGGACAGGGGGCAGAAGCAATCAGCCCCAGCATTTT. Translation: CASSHGTGGRSNQPQHF.

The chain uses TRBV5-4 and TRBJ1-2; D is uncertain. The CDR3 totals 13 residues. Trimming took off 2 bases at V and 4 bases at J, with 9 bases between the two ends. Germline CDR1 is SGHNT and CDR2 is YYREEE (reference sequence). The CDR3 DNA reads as TGTGCCAGCAGCTTTCCAGACTTCTATGGCTACACCTTC. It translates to CASSFPDFYGYTF.

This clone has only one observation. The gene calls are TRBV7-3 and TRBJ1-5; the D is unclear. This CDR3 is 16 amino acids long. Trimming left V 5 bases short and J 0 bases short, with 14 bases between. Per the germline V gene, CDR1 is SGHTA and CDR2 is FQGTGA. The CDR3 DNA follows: TGTGCCAGCAGCCATGGTTCGGGATATAGCAATCAGCCCCAGCATTTT. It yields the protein CASSHGSGYSNQPQHF.

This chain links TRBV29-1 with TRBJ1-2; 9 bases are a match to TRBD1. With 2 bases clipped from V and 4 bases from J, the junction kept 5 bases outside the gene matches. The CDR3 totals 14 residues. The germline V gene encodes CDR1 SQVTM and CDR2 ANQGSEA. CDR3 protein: CSVERGTGFYGYTF. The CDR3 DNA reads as TGCAGCGTTGAACGTGGGACAGGGTTCTATGGCTACACCTTC.

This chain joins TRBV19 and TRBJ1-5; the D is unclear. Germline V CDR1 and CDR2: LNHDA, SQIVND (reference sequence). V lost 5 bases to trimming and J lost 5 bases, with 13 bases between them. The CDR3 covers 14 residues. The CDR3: CASSEASWDQPQHF. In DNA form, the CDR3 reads TGTGCCAGTAGTGAGGCATCGTGGGATCAGCCCCAGCATTTT.

The CDR3 loop reads CASSSGQGRDTQYF. CDR3 sequence (DNA): TGTGCCAGCAGCTCGGGACAGGGGCGCGATACGCAGTATTTT. The chain employs TRBV7-2 and TRBJ2-3, with 10 bases lining up with TRBD1. This CDR3 is built from 14 residues. Per the germline V gene, CDR1 is SGHTA and CDR2 is FQGNSA. V dropped 4 bases and J dropped 6; count of bases not matched to a gene: 4.

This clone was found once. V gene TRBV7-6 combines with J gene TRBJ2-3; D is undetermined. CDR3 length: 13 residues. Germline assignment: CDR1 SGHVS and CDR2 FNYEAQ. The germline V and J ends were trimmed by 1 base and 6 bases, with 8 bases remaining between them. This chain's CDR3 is CASSLDWRDTQYF. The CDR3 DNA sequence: TGTGCCAGCAGCTTAGACTGGCGGGATACGCAGTATTTT.

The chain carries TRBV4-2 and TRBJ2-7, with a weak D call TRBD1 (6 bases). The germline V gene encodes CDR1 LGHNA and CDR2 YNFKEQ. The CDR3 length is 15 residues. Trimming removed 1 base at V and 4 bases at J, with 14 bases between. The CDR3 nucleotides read TGTGCCAGCAGCCAAGCCTGGGACACGACTTACGAGCAGTACTTC. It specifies CASSQAWDTTYEQYF.

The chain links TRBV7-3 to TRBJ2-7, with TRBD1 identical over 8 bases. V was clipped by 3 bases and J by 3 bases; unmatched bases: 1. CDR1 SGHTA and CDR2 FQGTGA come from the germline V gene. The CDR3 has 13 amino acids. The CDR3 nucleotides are TGTGCCAGCAGCTTTGGACAGGGCTACGAGCAGTACTTC. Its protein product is CASSFGQGYEQYF.

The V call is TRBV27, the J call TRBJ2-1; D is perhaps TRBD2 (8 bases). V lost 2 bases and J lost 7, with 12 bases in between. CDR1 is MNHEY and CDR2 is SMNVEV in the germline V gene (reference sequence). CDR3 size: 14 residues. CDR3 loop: CASSLIAGQNEQFF. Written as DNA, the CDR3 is TGTGCCAGCAGTTTAATAGCGGGACAGAATGAGCAGTTCTTC.

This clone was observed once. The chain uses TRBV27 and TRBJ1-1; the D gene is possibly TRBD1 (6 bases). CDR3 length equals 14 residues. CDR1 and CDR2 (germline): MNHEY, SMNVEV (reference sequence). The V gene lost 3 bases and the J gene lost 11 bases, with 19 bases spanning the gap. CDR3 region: CASSLVQGEKVAFF. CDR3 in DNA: TGTGCCAGCAGTTTGGTACAGGGAGAGAAAGTGGCTTTCTTT.

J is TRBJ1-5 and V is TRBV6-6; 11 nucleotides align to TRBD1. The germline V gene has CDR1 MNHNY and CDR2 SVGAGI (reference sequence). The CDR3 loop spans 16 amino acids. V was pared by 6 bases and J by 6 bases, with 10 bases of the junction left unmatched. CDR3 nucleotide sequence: TGTGCCAGCAGACGTCCCGGGACAGGGGGAGGTCAGCCCCAGCATTTT. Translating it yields CASRRPGTGGGQPQHF.

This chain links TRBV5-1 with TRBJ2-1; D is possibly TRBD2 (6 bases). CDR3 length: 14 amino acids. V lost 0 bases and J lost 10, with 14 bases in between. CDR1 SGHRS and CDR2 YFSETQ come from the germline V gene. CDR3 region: CASSLEEGASEQFF. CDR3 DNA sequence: TGCGCCAGCAGCTTGGAGGAGGGAGCGAGCGAGCAGTTCTTC. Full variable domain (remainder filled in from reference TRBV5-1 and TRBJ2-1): KAGVTQTPRYLIKTRGQQVTLSCSPISGHRSVSWYQQTPGQGLQFLFEYFSETQRNKGNFPGRFSGRQFSNSRSEMNVSTLELGDSALYLCASSLEEGASEQFFGPGTRLTVL.

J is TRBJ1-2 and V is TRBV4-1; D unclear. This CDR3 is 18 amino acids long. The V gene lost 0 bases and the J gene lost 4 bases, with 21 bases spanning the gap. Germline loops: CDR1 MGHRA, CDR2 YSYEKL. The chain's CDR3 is CASSQDEIQVLPLYGYTF. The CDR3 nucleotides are TGCGCCAGCAGCCAAGATGAGATTCAGGTTCTGCCTCTCTATGGCTACACCTTC.

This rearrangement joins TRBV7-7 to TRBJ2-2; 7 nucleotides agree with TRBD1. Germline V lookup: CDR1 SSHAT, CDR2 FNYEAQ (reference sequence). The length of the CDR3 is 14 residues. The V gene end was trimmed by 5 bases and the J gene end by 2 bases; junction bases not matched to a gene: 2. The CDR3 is CASSRDRNTGELFF. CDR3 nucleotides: TGTGCCAGCAGCCGGGACAGAAACACCGGGGAGCTGTTTTTT.

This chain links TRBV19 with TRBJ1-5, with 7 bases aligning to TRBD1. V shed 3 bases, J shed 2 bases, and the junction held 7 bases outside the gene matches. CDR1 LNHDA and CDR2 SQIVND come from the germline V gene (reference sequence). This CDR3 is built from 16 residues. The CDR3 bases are TGTGCCAGTAGTATCACAGGGGCGCGAGGCAATCAGCCCCAGCATTTT. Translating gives CASSITGARGNQPQHF. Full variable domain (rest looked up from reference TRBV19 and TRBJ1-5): DGGITQSPKYLFRKEGQNVTLSCEQNLNHDAMYWYRQDPGQGLRLIYYSQIVNDFQKGDIAEGYSVSREKKESFPLTVTSAQKNPTAFYLCASSITGARGNQPQHFGDGTRLSIL.

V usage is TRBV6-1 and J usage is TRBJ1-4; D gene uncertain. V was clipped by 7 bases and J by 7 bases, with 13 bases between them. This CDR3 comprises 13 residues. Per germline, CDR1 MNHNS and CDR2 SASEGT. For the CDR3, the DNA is TGTGCCAGCATGAGGACGGAGGGTGAAAAACTGTTTTTT. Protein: CASMRTEGEKLFF.

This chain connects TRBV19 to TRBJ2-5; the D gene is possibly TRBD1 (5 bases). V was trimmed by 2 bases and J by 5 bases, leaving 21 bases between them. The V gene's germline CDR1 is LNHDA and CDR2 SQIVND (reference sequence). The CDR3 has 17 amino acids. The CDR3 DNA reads TGTGCCAGTAGTATACGACAGAACCCAAGAGTCGGGGAGACCCAGTACTTC. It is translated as CASSIRQNPRVGETQYF. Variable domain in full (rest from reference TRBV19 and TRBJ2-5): DGGITQSPKYLFRKEGQNVTLSCEQNLNHDAMYWYRQDPGQGLRLIYYSQIVNDFQKGDIAEGYSVSREKKESFPLTVTSAQKNPTAFYLCASSIRQNPRVGETQYFGPGTRLLVL.

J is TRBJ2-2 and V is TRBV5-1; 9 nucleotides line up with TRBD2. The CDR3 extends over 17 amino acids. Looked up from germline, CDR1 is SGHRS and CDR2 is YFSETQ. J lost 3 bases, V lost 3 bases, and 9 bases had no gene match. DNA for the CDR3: TGCGCCAGCAGCTCCGGGCCGACTAGCGGAGACACCGGGGAGCTGTTTTTT. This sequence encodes CASSSGPTSGDTGELFF.

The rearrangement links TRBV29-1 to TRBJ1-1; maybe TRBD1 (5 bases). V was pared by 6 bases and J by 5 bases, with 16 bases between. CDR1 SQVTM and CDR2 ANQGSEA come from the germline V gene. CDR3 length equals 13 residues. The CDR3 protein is CSVGGGTGTEAFF. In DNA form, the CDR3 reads TGCAGCGTGGGTGGGGGGACCGGGACTGAAGCTTTCTTT. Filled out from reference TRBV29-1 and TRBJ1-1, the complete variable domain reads SAVISQKPSRDICQRGTSLTIQCQVDSQVTMMFWYRQQPGQSLTLIATANQGSEATYESGFVIDKFPISRPNLTFSTLTVSNMSPEDSSIYLCSVGGGTGTEAFFGQGTRLTVV.

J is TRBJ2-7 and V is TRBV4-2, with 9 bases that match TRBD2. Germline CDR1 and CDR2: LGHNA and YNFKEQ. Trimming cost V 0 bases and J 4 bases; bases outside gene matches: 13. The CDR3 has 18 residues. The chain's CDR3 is CASSQEGGSLGLAYEQYF. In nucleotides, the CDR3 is TGTGCCAGCAGCCAAGAGGGGGGGTCGCTGGGACTAGCTTACGAGCAGTACTTC.